Below are 10 T cell receptor beta chains sequenced from a single sample in a study of T cell repertoires in cytomegalovirus infection. MiXCR, applied by TCRdb to the reads, yields one record per CDR3 protein. The sample consists of some 320,000 distinct CDR3 sequences, over 7.5% of them appearing once. Sequenced input: PBMCs. The receptors shown here come from a human donor in good health (CMV status not recorded). Some clones in this sample may be carry-over from other donors' samples.

This clonotype was recorded at least ten times. V gene TRBV15 combines with J gene TRBJ1-1; D call uncertain. The CDR3 is made up of 14 amino acids. The germline V and J ends were trimmed by 0 bases and 5 bases, with 10 bases remaining between them. Germline lookup yields CDR1 LNHNV and CDR2 YYDKDF (reference sequence). As DNA, the CDR3 is TGTGCCACCAGCAGAGATCTAAAAGGGACTGAAGCTTTCTTT. Amino acid sequence: CATSRDLKGTEAFF.

This clonotype was picked up many times. The V gene is TRBV7-9, the J gene TRBJ2-1, with 8 bases identical to TRBD2. The V and J ends lost 4 bases and 3 bases, in that order; junction bases with no gene match: 5. Germline CDR1 and CDR2: SEHNR and FQNEAQ (reference sequence). The CDR3 extends over 15 amino acids. The CDR3 loop is CASSSMGLDYNEQFF. In DNA form, the CDR3 reads TGTGCCAGCAGCTCAATGGGACTAGACTACAATGAGCAGTTCTTC. Combining the CDR3 with reference TRBV7-9 and TRBJ2-1 gives the whole variable domain DTGVSQNPRHKITKRGQNVTFRCDPISEHNRLYWYRQTLGQGPEFLTYFQNEAQLEKSRLLSDRFSAERPKGSFSTLEIQRTEQGDSAMYLCASSSMGLDYNEQFFGPGTRLTVL.

This clonotype was seen only a few times. CDR3 in DNA: TGTGCCAGCAGCTCCCCCCGCGGATTACAAGAGACCCAGTACTTC. Translated, it gives CASSSPRGLQETQYF. The chain carries TRBV7-2 and TRBJ2-5, with D hard to call. The CDR3 consists of 15 residues. Germline V gene lookup returns CDR1 SGHTA and CDR2 FQGNSA. Trimming pared 4 bases from V and 2 bases from J, leaving 14 bases between.

The sample holds many counts of this clonotype. J is TRBJ1-2 and V is TRBV19; 7 bases are shared with TRBD1. The CDR3 covers 15 residues. V was clipped by 0 bases and J by 6 bases; unmatched bases: 7. Germline V gene sequence: CDR1 LNHDA, CDR2 SQIVND (reference sequence). CDR3 sequence reads: CASSIDEGGADGYTF. Here the CDR3 DNA reads TGTGCCAGTAGTATAGATGAAGGGGGCGCGGATGGCTACACCTTC. Looking up the rest from reference TRBV19 and TRBJ1-2 gives the full variable domain: DGGITQSPKYLFRKEGQNVTLSCEQNLNHDAMYWYRQDPGQGLRLIYYSQIVNDFQKGDIAEGYSVSREKKESFPLTVTSAQKNPTAFYLCASSIDEGGADGYTFGSGTRLTVV.

The chain employs TRBV6-5 and TRBJ2-1; the D gene is possibly TRBD2 (5 bases). CDR3 size: 13 residues. The germline CDR1 and CDR2 sequences are MNHEY and SVGAGI. Deletions cut 2 bases from V and 8 bases from J, with 10 bases between. CDR3 sequence reads: CASSYVGGDEQFF. In DNA form, the CDR3 reads TGTGCCAGCAGTTACGTAGGAGGCGATGAGCAGTTCTTC.

Only a few counts were recorded for this clonotype. This sequence joins TRBV15 and TRBJ2-2; 11 bases are shared with TRBD1. V shed 3 bases and J 7 bases; nucleotides not matched to a gene: 7. Germline CDR1 and CDR2: LNHNV and YYDKDF (reference sequence). The CDR3 length is 16 residues. The CDR3 DNA reads as TGTGCCACCAGCAGCCCGGACAGGGGGCCGGTCGGGGAGCTGTTTTTT. Amino acids: CATSSPDRGPVGELFF.

The V gene is TRBV28, the J gene TRBJ1-5, with D perhaps TRBD1 (5 bases). This CDR3 is 17 amino acids long. The germline V gene encodes CDR1 MDHEN and CDR2 SYDVKM. Trimming stripped 3 bases from V and 3 bases from J, with 18 bases between. The CDR3: CASSLWDLQLDNQPQHF. In nucleotides, the CDR3 is TGTGCCAGCAGTTTGTGGGACCTACAGCTAGACAATCAGCCCCAGCATTTT.

This clonotype came up a few times. This chain links TRBV29-1 with TRBJ1-5; no firm D call. The CDR3 consists of 13 residues. From germline, CDR1 is SQVTM and CDR2 ANQGSEA. The V end lost 5 bases, the J end lost 7 bases, and 15 bases lay between the germline ends. CDR3 protein: CSVLEGIKQPQHF. The DNA for the CDR3 is TGCAGCGTTCTCGAGGGTATTAAACAGCCCCAGCATTTT.

The V and J genes are TRBV25-1 and TRBJ2-1, with 8 nucleotides matching TRBD2. Trimming removed 1 base from V and 12 bases from J; junction bases left unmatched: 11. This CDR3 is 15 amino acids long. Germline loops: CDR1 MGHDK, CDR2 SYGVNS. CDR3 sequence (DNA): TGTGCCAGCAGTGAATTAGGAGTCGGGAGGGGTCGGCAGTTCTTC. Translating gives CASSELGVGRGRQFF.

This clonotype was detected many times. The chain joins TRBV11-2 to TRBJ1-2; D is perhaps TRBD1 (5 bases). V was trimmed by 0 bases and J by 4 bases, leaving 12 bases between them. CDR3 length: 15 amino acids. Germline values: CDR1 SGHAT, CDR2 FQNNGV. As DNA, the CDR3 is TGTGCCAGCAGCTTAGAAAGCTCGGGGGGCTATGGCTACACCTTC. Translating it yields CASSLESSGGYGYTF.